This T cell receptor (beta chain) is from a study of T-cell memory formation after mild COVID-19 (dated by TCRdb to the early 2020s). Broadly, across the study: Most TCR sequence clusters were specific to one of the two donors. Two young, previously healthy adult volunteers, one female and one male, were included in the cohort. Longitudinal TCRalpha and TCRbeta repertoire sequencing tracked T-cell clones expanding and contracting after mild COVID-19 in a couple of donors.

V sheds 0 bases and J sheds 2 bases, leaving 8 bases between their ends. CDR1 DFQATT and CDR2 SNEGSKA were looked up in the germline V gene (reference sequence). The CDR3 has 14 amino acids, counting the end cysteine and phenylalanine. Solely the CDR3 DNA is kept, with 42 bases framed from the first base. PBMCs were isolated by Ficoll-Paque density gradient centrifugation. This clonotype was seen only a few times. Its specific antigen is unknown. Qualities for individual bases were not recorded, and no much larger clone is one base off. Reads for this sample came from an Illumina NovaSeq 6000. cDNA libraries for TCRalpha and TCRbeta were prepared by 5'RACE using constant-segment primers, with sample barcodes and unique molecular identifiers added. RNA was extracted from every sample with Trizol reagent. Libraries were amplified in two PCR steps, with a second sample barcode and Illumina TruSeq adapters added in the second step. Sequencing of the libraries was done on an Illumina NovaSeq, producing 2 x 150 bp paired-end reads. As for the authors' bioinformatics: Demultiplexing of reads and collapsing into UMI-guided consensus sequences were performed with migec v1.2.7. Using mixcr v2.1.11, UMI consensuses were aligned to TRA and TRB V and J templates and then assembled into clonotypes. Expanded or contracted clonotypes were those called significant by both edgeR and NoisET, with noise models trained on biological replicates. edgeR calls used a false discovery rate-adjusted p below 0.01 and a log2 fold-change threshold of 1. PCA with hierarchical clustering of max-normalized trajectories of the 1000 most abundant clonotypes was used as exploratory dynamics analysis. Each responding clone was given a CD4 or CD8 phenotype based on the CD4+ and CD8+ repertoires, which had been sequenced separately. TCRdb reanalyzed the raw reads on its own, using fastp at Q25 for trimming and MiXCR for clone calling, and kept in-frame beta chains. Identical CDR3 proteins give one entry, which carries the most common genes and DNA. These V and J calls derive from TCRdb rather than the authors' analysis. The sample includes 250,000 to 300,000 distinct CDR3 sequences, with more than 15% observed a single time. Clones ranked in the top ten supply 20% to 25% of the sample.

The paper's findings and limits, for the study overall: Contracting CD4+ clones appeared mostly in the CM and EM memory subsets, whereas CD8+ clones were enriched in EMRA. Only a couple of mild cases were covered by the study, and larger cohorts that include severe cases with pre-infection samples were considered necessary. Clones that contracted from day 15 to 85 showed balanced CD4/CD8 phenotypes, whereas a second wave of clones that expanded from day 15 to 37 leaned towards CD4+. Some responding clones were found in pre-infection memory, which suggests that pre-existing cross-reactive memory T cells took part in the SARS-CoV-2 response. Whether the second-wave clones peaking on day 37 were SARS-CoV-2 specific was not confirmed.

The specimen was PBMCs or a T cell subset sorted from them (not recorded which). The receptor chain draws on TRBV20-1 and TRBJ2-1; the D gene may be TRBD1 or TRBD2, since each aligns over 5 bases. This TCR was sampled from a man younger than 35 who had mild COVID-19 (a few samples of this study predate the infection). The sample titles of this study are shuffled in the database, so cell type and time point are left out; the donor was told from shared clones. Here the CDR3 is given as CSARDGDPYNEQFF. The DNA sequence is TGCAGTGCTAGAGATGGGGACCCCTACAATGAGCAGTTCTTC.